This T cell receptor (beta chain) was profiled in a study of blood T cells in healthy people across ages. Study-level background: In model experiments, template switching was able to capture about one barcoded beta molecule for every two T cells that were present.

The CDR3 runs 14 residues. The germline gives CDR1 SGHKS, CDR2 YYEKEE (reference sequence). Trimming stripped 2 bases from V and 3 bases from J, with 12 bases between. Combining a sample-barcoded 5' primer with a J-beta primer mix, a second PCR ran for roughly 7 to 12 cycles. Researchers report that a template-switch adaptor with 12 random nucleotides tagged each cDNA molecule. TCRdb re-called the 5' RACE reads with MiXCR, one entry per CDR3 protein. Of about 1,500,000 distinct CDR3 sequences in the sample, around two fifths were seen once. The chain is built from TRBV5-5 and TRBJ2-7; D perhaps matches TRBD1 (6 bases). Sequencing was performed on blood. The sequence came from a young woman in good health. As DNA, the CDR3 is TGTGCCAGCAGCTTACGGGACAATAACTACGAGCAGTACTTC. Its protein is CASSLRDNNYEQYF.